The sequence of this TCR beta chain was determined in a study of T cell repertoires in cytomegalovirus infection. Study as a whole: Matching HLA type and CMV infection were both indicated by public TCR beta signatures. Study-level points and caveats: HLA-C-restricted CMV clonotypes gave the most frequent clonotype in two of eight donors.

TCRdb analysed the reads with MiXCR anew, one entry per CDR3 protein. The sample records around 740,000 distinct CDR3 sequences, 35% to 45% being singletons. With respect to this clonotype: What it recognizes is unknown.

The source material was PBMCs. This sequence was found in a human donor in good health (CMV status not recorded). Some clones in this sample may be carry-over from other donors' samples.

CDR3 sequence reads: CASSFFDKDTQYF. CDR3 in DNA: TGTGCCAGCAGTTTTTTTGATAAGGATACGCAGTATTTT. The rearrangement uses TRBV2 and TRBJ2-3; D gene unclear. CDR1 is SNHLY, CDR2 FYNNEI, per germline. With 5 bases removed from V and 6 bases from J, the gap between germline ends came to 12 bases. The CDR3 covers 13 residues.